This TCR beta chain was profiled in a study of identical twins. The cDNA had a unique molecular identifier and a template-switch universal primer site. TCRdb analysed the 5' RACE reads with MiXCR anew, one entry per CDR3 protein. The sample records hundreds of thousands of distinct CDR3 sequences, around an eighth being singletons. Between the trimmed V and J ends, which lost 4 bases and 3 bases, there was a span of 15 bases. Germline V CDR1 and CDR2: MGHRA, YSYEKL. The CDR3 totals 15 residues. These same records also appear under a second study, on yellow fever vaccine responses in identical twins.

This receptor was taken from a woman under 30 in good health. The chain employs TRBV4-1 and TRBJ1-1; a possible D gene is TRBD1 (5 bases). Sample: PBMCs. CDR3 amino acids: CASSPDTLIYTEAFF. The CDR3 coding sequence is TGCGCCAGCAGCCCGGACACGCTAATCTACACTGAAGCTTTCTTT.